This is a list of T cell receptor beta chains from one sample in a study of shared clonotypes between healthy human individuals. The table came from immunoSEQ multiplex PCR; TCRdb's copy has only in-frame clones and leaves some out. The sample includes just over 2,000,000 clones, about 95% seen only once; the top ten take around 1.1%. Sequenced material: naive CD8+ T cells sorted from blood. The receptors were gathered from a man younger than 35 in good health. The CDR3 runs from the conserved cysteine through the conserved F or W. Each record gives: D gene, V gene, J gene, CDR3 protein, CDR3 DNA. The D gene is left open where the match is weak.

.	TRBV7-8	TRBJ2-6	CASSLEGVPGANVLTF	TGTGCCAGCAGCTTAGAGGGAGTGCCTGGGGCCAACGTCCTGACTTTC
TRBD2	TRBV7-9	TRBJ2-7	CASSPGGEGRPPYIYEQYF	TGTGCCAGCAGCCCGGGCGGGGAGGGACGGCCACCGTATATCTACGAGCAGTACTTC
.	TRBV5-6	TRBJ1-2	CASSRQALLGYTF	TGTGCCAGCAGCCGGCAGGCCCTTCTCGGCTACACCTTC
.	TRBV6-5	TRBJ2-7	CASSYPGTGEQYF	TGTGCCAGCAGTTACCCTGGTACGGGCGAGCAGTACTTC
.	TRBV13	TRBJ2-7	CASSQMSSYEQYF	TGTGCCAGCTCACAGATGAGCTCCTACGAGCAGTACTTC
.	TRBV9	TRBJ1-5	CASSSEVGVQPQHF	TGTGCCAGCAGCTCAGAGGTAGGGGTTCAGCCCCAGCATTTT
.	TRBV7-9	TRBJ1-2	CASSFPRQDYGYTF	TGTGCCAGCAGCTTCCCCCGACAGGACTATGGCTACACCTTC
.	TRBV13	TRBJ2-2	CASSLGHIDTGELFF	TGTGCCAGCAGCTTGGGGCATATTGACACCGGGGAGCTGTTTTTT
.	TRBV4-1	TRBJ2-7	CASSQPGEPYEQYF	TGCGCCAGCAGCCAACCGGGGGAACCCTACGAGCAGTACTTC
TRBD2	TRBV27	TRBJ2-1	CASSLAGDDYNEQFF	TGTGCCAGCAGTTTAGCGGGGGACGACTACAATGAGCAGTTCTTC
TRBD2	TRBV4-2	TRBJ2-3	CASSGTSGAVQTTDTQYF	TGTGCCAGCAGCGGGACTAGCGGGGCCGTACAGACTACAGATACGCAGTATTTT
TRBD1	TRBV2	TRBJ2-3	CASSGGQGATDTQYF	TGTGCCAGCAGTGGTGGACAGGGGGCCACAGATACGCAGTATTTT
TRBD2	TRBV6-5	TRBJ2-1	CASSPFSGSASEQFF	TGTGCCAGCAGTCCGTTTAGCGGGAGTGCTAGTGAGCAGTTCTTC
TRBD2	TRBV9	TRBJ2-5	CASSVGGAGGPKETQYF	TGTGCCAGCAGCGTAGGGGGAGCGGGGGGGCCGAAAGAGACCCAGTACTTC
TRBD2	TRBV7-3	TRBJ2-1	CASSSFAGVSNEQFF	TGTGCCAGCAGCTCCTTTGCGGGGGTCAGCAATGAGCAGTTCTTC
.	TRBV2	TRBJ2-7	CASSREGASSYEQYF	TGTGCCAGCAGTCGCGAAGGGGCCAGCTCCTACGAGCAGTACTTC
.	TRBV7-2	TRBJ2-3	CASSLAFTGAITDTQYF	TGTGCCAGCAGCTTAGCCTTTACAGGAGCTATCACAGATACGCAGTATTTT
TRBD1	TRBV29-1	TRBJ1-2	CSVHGTGAFGYTF	TGCAGCGTTCACGGGACAGGGGCGTTCGGCTACACCTTC
TRBD2	TRBV4-3	TRBJ2-7	CASSQALAGESLF	TGCGCCAGCAGCCAAGCTCTAGCGGGGGAAAGTCTCTTC
.	TRBV10-1	TRBJ1-5	CASSLDSLQPQHF	TGCGCCAGCAGTTTGGACAGTCTGCAGCCCCAGCATTTT
TRBD1	TRBV4-1	TRBJ2-3	CASSRRQGSTDTQYF	TGCGCCAGCAGCCGCCGACAGGGAAGCACAGATACGCAGTATTTT
TRBD2	TRBV2	TRBJ2-7	CASSYPLAGYYEQYF	TGTGCCAGCAGTTACCCACTAGCGGGCTATTACGAGCAGTACTTC
TRBD1	TRBV6-6	TRBJ2-4	CASSGQGADIQYF	TGTGCCAGCAGCGGACAGGGGGCAGACATTCAGTACTTC
TRBD1	TRBV5-6	TRBJ1-3	CASNPGTGFGNTIYF	TGTGCCAGCAATCCCGGGACAGGGTTCGGAAACACCATATATTTT
.	TRBV6-5	TRBJ2-5	CASSYGQGLETQYF	TGTGCCAGCAGTTACGGTCAGGGTTTAGAGACCCAGTACTTC